This T cell receptor beta chain was retrieved from a study of human T cells and chemical hapten exposure. There are a few counts of this clonotype. The sample's time point: patch test 2, 6 weeks after DPC sensitization. As to treatment: therapeutic diphenylcyclopropenone sensitization with weekly scalp DPC. TCRdb recomputed calls from the RACE reads with MiXCR, one row per CDR3 protein. The table has more than 90,000 distinct CDR3 sequences, over 10% seen once. The CDR3 has 13 residues. From germline, CDR1 is KGHDR and CDR2 SFDVKD. V was trimmed by 4 bases and J by 3 bases, leaving 6 bases between them.

The receptor was derived from a woman in her forties with alopecia areata. Some clones in this sample may be carry-over from other donors' samples. Material: whole blood, obtained in connection with sensitization to the hapten diphenylcyclopropenone (DPC). The chain is built from TRBV24-1 and TRBJ1-5; D is uncertain. The CDR3 DNA follows: TGTGCCACCAGTGAAAGACCCAATCAGCCCCAGCATTTT. It specifies CATSERPNQPQHF.